This T cell receptor beta chain came from a study of shared clonotypes between healthy human individuals. The donor population consisted of healthy HIV-negative adults with no recent acute infections or vaccinations. Within Nashville, Tennessee resided all donors, each a Caucasian adult. For every subset, genomic DNA was evenly distributed across several immunoSEQ plates. PBMC DNA, left unsorted, was sequenced on ten immunoSEQ deep assay plates. Here immunoSEQ multiplex PCR was the method, and the copy in TCRdb shows in-frame clones only, minus some. The table shows 450,000 to 500,000 clones, with roughly 80% occurring only once. The sample holds many counts of this clone. The same CDR3 is also encoded by other DNA sequences in this sample. Germline V lookup: CDR1 SGHTS, CDR2 YDEGEE. The length of the CDR3 is 18 residues. The V gene end was trimmed by 3 bases and the J gene end by 3 bases; junction bases not matched to a gene: 15.

The TCR comes from a woman aged 40 to 50 in good health. Some clones in this sample may be carry-over from other donors' samples. The sequenced sample consisted of PBMCs. V is TRBV5-8 and J is TRBJ2-3; 8 bases align to TRBD1. The chain's CDR3 is CASSSAMRQGAGTDTQYF. CDR3 coding DNA: TGTGCCAGCAGCTCAGCTATGAGGCAGGGGGCAGGTACAGATACGCAGTATTTT.